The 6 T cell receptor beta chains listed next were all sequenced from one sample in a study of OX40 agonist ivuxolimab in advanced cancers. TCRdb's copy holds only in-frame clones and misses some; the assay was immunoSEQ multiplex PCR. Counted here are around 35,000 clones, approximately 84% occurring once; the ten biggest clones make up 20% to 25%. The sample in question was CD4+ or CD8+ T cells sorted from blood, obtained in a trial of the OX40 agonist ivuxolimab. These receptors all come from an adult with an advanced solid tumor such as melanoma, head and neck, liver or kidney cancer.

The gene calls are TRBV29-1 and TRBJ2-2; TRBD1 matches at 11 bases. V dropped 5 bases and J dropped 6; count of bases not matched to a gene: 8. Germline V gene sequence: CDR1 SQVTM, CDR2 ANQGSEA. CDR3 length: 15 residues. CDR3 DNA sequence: TGCAGCGTTCCTCGGACAGGGGGCGCCCCCGGGGAGCTGTTTTTT. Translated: CSVPRTGGAPGELFF.

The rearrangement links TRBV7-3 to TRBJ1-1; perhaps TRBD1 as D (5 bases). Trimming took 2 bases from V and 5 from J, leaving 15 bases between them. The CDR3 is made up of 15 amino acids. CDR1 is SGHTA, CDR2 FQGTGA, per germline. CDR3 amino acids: CASSLVPGPGTEAFF. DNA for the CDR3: TGTGCCAGCAGCTTAGTTCCAGGGCCAGGGACTGAAGCTTTCTTT. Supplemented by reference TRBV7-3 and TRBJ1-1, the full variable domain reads GAGVSQTPSNKVTEKGKYVELRCDPISGHTALYWYRQSLGQGPEFLIYFQGTGAADDSGLPNDRFFAVRPEGSVSTLKIQRTERGDSAVYLCASSLVPGPGTEAFFGQGTRLTVV.

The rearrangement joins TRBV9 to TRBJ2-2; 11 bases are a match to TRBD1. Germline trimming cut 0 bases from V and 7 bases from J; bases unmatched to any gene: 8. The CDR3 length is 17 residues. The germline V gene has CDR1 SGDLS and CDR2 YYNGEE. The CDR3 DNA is TGTGCCAGCAGCGTAGCCGGACAGGGGGCATTGGGCGGGGAGCTGTTTTTT. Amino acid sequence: CASSVAGQGALGGELFF.

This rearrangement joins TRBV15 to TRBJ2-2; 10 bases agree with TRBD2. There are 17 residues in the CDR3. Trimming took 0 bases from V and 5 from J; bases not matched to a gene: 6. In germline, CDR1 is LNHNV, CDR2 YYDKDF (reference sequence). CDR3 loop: CATSRDISGRFTGELFF. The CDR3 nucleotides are TGTGCCACCAGCAGAGATATTAGCGGGAGGTTTACCGGGGAGCTGTTTTTT.

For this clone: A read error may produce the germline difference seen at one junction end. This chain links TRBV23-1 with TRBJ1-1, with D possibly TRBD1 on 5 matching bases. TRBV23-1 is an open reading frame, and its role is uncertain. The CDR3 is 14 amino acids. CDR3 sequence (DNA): TGCGCCGGCAGTTATAAGGACACGAACACTGAAGCTTTCTTT. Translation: CAGSYKDTNTEAFF.

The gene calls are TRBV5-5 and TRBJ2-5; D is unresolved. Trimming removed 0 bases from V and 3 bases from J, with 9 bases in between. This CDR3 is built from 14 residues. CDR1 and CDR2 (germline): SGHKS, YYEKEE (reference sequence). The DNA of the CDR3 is TGTGCCAGCAGCTTGGAAGACGGTGAAGAGACCCAGTACTTC. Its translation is CASSLEDGEETQYF. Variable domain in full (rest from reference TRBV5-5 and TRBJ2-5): DAGVTQSPTHLIKTRGQQVTLRCSPISGHKSVSWYQQVLGQGPQFIFQYYEKEERGRGNFPDRFSARQFPNYSSELNVNALLLGDSALYLCASSLEDGEETQYFGPGTRLLVL.